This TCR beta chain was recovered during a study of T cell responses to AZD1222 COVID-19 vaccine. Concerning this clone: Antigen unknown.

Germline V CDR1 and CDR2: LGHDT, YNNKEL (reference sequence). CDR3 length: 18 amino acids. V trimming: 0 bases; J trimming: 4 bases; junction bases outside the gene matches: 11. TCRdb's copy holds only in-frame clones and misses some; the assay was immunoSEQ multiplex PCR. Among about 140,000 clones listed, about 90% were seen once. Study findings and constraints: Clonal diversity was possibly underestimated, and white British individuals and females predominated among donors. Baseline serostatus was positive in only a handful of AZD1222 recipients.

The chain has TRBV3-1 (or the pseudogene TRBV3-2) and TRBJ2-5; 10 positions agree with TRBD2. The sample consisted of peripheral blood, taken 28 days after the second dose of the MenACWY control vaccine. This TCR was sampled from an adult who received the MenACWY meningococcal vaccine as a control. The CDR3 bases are TGTGCCAGCAGCCAAGATAGTCGTCTAGCGGGGGTGGTAGAGACCCAGTACTTC. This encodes CASSQDSRLAGVVETQYF.